This TCR beta chain was profiled in a study of technical replicates of blood from a handful of donors. The repertoire was sequenced with immunoSEQ multiplex PCR; TCRdb's copy has only in-frame clones and lacks some. This table has some 77,000 clones, 90% to 95% appearing once. Sequencing was carried out using T cells isolated from PBMCs. The TCR comes from a human donor in good health.

This chain's CDR3 is CAWTGADEQFF. The CDR3 DNA sequence: TGTGCCTGGACAGGGGCTGACGAGCAGTTCTTC. The J gene is TRBJ2-1, the V gene TRBV30, with TRBD1 as a possible D gene (6 bases). This CDR3 is built from 11 residues. Looked up from germline, CDR1 is GTSNPN and CDR2 is SVGIG (reference sequence). With 4 bases removed from V and 10 bases from J, the gap between germline ends came to 11 bases.